The 25 T cell receptor beta chains given below trace back to one sample, sequenced in a study of tumor-infiltrating lymphocytes in primary liver carcinoma. The template, approximately 500 ng total RNA, yielded TCR beta cDNA made with a constant-region primer. Construction of TCR beta libraries relied on three successive nested multiplex PCR rounds employing slightly modified ARM-PCR. TRBV1-TRBV30 forward and Cbeta reverse primers drove the first two roughly 10-cycle rounds. TCRdb reprocessed the multiplex PCR reads via MiXCR and lists one record per CDR3 protein. The table lists about 310,000 distinct CDR3 sequences, around three fifths of them singletons. The blood RNA (from unsorted whole blood) was obtained, and germline DNA was also extracted. Material for sequencing was peripheral blood. These receptor sequences come from a woman aged 25 to 39 with primary liver carcinoma and hepatitis B virus infection.

Worth noting for this clonotype: A much larger clone sits a single nucleotide away, making a read error possible. The chain employs TRBV14 and TRBJ1-1, with unresolved D. The CDR3 length is 15 residues. Per germline, CDR1 SGHDN and CDR2 FVKESK. The CDR3 region is CASSQDRATVTDAFF. As DNA, the CDR3 is TGTGCCAGCAGCCAAGATCGAGCCACGGTCACTGATGCTTTCTTT.

This clonotype showed up many times. The V gene is TRBV4-1, the J gene TRBJ2-7; 8 nucleotides agree with TRBD1. The J segment lost 3 bases and the V segment lost 4 bases, leaving 14 bases of the junction unmatched. The length of the CDR3 is 17 residues. Germline V gene sequence: CDR1 MGHRA, CDR2 YSYEKL. CDR3 in DNA: TGCGCCAGCAGCCTCGCAGGGGGCAGGGGGCTTGTCTACGAGCAGTACTTC. This sequence encodes CASSLAGGRGLVYEQYF.

This rearrangement joins TRBV7-9 to TRBJ2-1; D is undetermined. Trimming removed 1 base from V and 3 bases from J, with 4 bases in between. From germline, CDR1 is SEHNR and CDR2 FQNEAQ (reference sequence). There are 13 residues in the CDR3. This chain's CDR3 is CASSLDGYNEQFF. CDR3 nucleotides: TGTGCCAGCAGCTTAGATGGCTACAATGAGCAGTTCTTC. Together with reference TRBV7-9 and TRBJ2-1, the CDR3 gives the full variable domain: DTGVSQNPRHKITKRGQNVTFRCDPISEHNRLYWYRQTLGQGPEFLTYFQNEAQLEKSRLLSDRFSAERPKGSFSTLEIQRTEQGDSAMYLCASSLDGYNEQFFGPGTRLTVL.

As to this clonotype: At one end, the junction sequence differs from germline, possibly due to a read error. V and J are TRBV29-1 and TRBJ1-1; D possibly corresponds to TRBD1 (6 bases). CDR3 length equals 13 residues. CDR1 is SQVTM and CDR2 is ANQGSEA in the germline V gene. The chain's CDR3 is CSVQDRWYTEAFF. DNA for the CDR3: TGCAGCGTTCAAGACAGGTGGTACACTGAAGCTTTCTTT.

A word on this clonotype: Relative to the germline gene, one junction end is altered; a read error may explain this. The rearrangement links TRBV30 to TRBJ2-5; no firm D call. Germline loops: CDR1 GTSNPN, CDR2 SVGIG (reference sequence). The CDR3 runs 11 residues. The CDR3 DNA is TGCGCCTGGAGTGTAAAAGAGACCCAGTACTTC. It encodes CAWSVKETQYF.

Concerning this clonotype: One junction end does not reproduce the germline sequence, and a read error may be involved. The V call is TRBV11-2, the J call TRBJ1-4, with 10 bases aligning to TRBD1. CDR3 size: 15 residues. Looked up from germline, CDR1 is SGHAT and CDR2 is FQNNGV. In DNA form, the CDR3 reads TGTGCCAACAGCTTTGTGGGACAGGGGCGAGAAAAACTGTTTTTT. This translates into CANSFVGQGREKLFF.

This clonotype was detected ten times or more. The gene calls are TRBV11-2 and TRBJ2-1; D ambiguous. This CDR3 is 12 amino acids long. CDR1 is SGHAT, CDR2 FQNNGV, per germline. V was cut by 0 bases and J by 10 bases, with 7 bases left in between. CDR3 protein: CASSLDYGEQFF. In nucleotides, the CDR3 is TGTGCCAGCAGCTTAGATTACGGAGAGCAGTTCTTC.

This clonotype was detected a few times. The chain is built from TRBV28 and TRBJ1-6; no definite D call. Looked up from germline, CDR1 is MDHEN and CDR2 is SYDVKM. CDR3 size: 13 residues. With 5 bases removed from V and 7 bases from J, the gap between germline ends came to 9 bases. CDR3 in DNA: TGTGCCAGCAGTGCCTCAGTGAATTCACCCCTCCACTTT. It yields the protein CASSASVNSPLHF.

The chain is built from TRBV5-4 and TRBJ2-6; D not certain. CDR1 is SGHNT and CDR2 is YYREEE in the germline V gene (reference sequence). Between the trimmed V and J ends, which lost 4 bases and 5 bases, there was a span of 16 bases. The CDR3 totals 16 residues. The CDR3 nucleotides are TGTGCCAGCAGCCAAGGGTCCTCATCTAGGGCCAACGTCCTGACTTTC. Translation: CASSQGSSSRANVLTF.

V is TRBV28 and J is TRBJ2-1, with D tentatively TRBD2 (5 bases). This CDR3 contains 15 residues. Trimming removed 7 bases from V and 10 bases from J, with 23 bases in between. Germline assignment: CDR1 MDHEN and CDR2 SYDVKM. The CDR3 loop is CASTPPAGLGREQFF. The DNA of the CDR3 is TGTGCCAGCACCCCTCCTGCGGGTCTGGGAAGAGAGCAGTTCTTC.

Remarks on this clonotype: An end of the junction does not agree with germline; a read error may underlie this. J is TRBJ1-5 and V is TRBV12-3 or TRBV12-4, with no clear D. This CDR3 contains 16 residues. CDR3 in DNA: TGTGCCAGCAGCCGATTAGATAGGGAGACCGATCAGCCCCAACATTTT. It codes for CASSRLDRETDQPQHF.

Notes on this clonotype: This may arise from a read error, as a much more abundant clone is one base away. As the CDR3 is not closed by the conserved phenylalanine or tryptophan, this likely results from a read error. CDR3 in DNA: TGCAGCGTTGGCGGGGAGGGAACTAATGAAAAACTGTTTCTT. This codes for CSVGGEGTNEKLFL. The chain has TRBV29-1 and TRBJ1-4; D not resolved. The CDR3 totals 14 residues. V lost 4 bases, J lost 1 base, and 10 bases lay in between. The V gene's germline CDR1 is SQVTM and CDR2 ANQGSEA.

This clonotype turned up a few times. The chain employs TRBV6-1 and TRBJ2-2; perhaps TRBD2 as D (7 bases). The CDR3 has 14 amino acids. V lost 9 bases to trimming and J lost 0 bases, with 11 bases between them. CDR1 MNHNS and CDR2 SASEGT come from the germline V gene. CDR3 protein: CASRGAPNTGELFF. CDR3 bases: TGTGCCAGTCGGGGGGCCCCGAACACCGGGGAGCTGTTTTTT.

In this sample, this clonotype turned up many times. The chain couples TRBV4-1 to TRBJ2-3, with 10 bases identical to TRBD2. J was trimmed by 4 bases and V by 1 base; bases with no gene match: 2. Germline V gene sequence: CDR1 MGHRA, CDR2 YSYEKL. The CDR3 spans 15 residues. The CDR3 DNA follows: TGCGCCAGCAGCCAAGTAGCGGGGGGATCAGATACGCAGTATTTT. Protein sequence: CASSQVAGGSDTQYF.

V is TRBV30 and J is TRBJ1-1, with TRBD1 matching 9 bases. V lost 3 bases, J lost 4 bases, and 9 bases stayed unmatched. CDR1 and CDR2 from the germline V gene are GTSNPN and SVGIG (reference sequence). The length of the CDR3 is 15 residues. CDR3: CAWSRQGDTGTEAFF. Written as DNA, the CDR3 is TGTGCCTGGAGCCGACAGGGGGACACAGGCACTGAAGCTTTCTTT.

Turning to this clonotype: A much larger clone lies one base from this, so it may be a read error. The V call is TRBV28, the J call TRBJ2-7; weak D call: TRBD1 (5 bases). Trimming shortened V by 7 bases and J by 2 bases, and 12 bases separated the two germline ends. CDR3 length: 13 amino acids. Germline values: CDR1 MDHEN, CDR2 SYDVKM. CDR3 in DNA: TGTGCCAGCAATTTTGACAGTACCTACGAGCAGTACTTC. The encoded protein is CASNFDSTYEQYF.

Concerning this clonotype itself: A much larger clone is a single base away; this may be a read error. The chain uses TRBV29-1 and TRBJ1-2; D may be TRBD1 (6 bases). The V end was cut by 8 bases, the J end by 9 bases, with 22 bases between. The CDR3 is 13 amino acids. CDR1 is SQVTM, CDR2 ANQGSEA, per germline. The CDR3 nucleotides read TGCAGCTCTACTCATGGCGCAGGGGACAGCTACACCTTC. This translates into CSSTHGAGDSYTF.

This clonotype was detected only once. A junction end diverges from the germline sequence, so it may reflect a read error. This sequence joins TRBV5-4 and TRBJ1-1; D gene ambiguous. The CDR3 sequence is 12 residues long. CDR1 and CDR2 from the germline V gene are SGHNT and YYREEE (reference sequence). In DNA, the CDR3 is TGTGCCAGCAGCTTCGGGAACAGTGAAGCTTTCTTT. This translates into CASSFGNSEAFF.

This clonotype has at least ten counts. The chain uses TRBV6-1 and TRBJ2-3; TRBD1 or TRBD2 may be the D gene (6 bases each). The CDR3 loop spans 15 amino acids. Germline CDR1 MNHNS, CDR2 SASEGT. The V end was cut by 10 bases, the J end by 0 bases, with 17 bases between. CDR3 in DNA: TGTGCCACAGGTCCGTACGGGGGCAGCACAGATACGCAGTATTTT. Translation: CATGPYGGSTDTQYF.

The V and J genes are TRBV28 and TRBJ2-2; 8 nucleotides align to TRBD1. This CDR3 has 13 residues. Germline V gene lookup returns CDR1 MDHEN and CDR2 SYDVKM. J was trimmed by 7 bases and V by 8 bases; bases with no gene match: 6. CDR3 nucleotides: TGTGCCAGCCTATCCAGGGGGCACGGGGAGCTGTTTTTT. It specifies CASLSRGHGELFF.

This clonotype was counted once. Since a much larger clone is just one base distant, this may be a read error. CDR3 sequence (DNA): TGTGTCAGCAGTTTCACAGGACTCGAGCAGTACTTC. Translating it yields CVSSFTGLEQYF. The V and J genes are TRBV12-3 or TRBV12-4 and TRBJ2-7, with D perhaps assigned TRBD1 or TRBD2 (5 bases each). The CDR3 totals 12 residues.

This clonotype occurred many times. The gene calls are TRBV29-1 and TRBJ2-7, with D tentatively TRBD2 (6 bases). This CDR3 is 13 amino acids long. Germline assignment: CDR1 SQVTM and CDR2 ANQGSEA. V shed 7 bases and J shed 3 bases, with 16 bases lying between them. The CDR3 is CSATGEANYEQYF. The CDR3 DNA is TGCAGCGCCACGGGAGAGGCCAACTACGAGCAGTACTTC.

With regard to this clonotype: The junction departs from the called germline gene at one end, perhaps through a read error. The chain has TRBV6-1 and TRBJ2-5, with D hard to call. Germline V gives CDR1 MNHNS, CDR2 SASEGT. CDR3 length equals 13 residues. The CDR3, as DNA: TGTGTCAGCCTAACCCCATATCCAGAGACCCAGTACTTC. It specifies CVSLTPYPETQYF.

This clonotype was observed a few times. Relative to the germline gene, one junction end is altered; a read error may explain this. The gene calls are TRBV12-3 or TRBV12-4 and TRBJ1-4; 9 nucleotides line up with TRBD1. The CDR3 is made up of 18 amino acids. The CDR3 here is CAGRGQGFKGATNEKLFF. For the CDR3, the DNA is TGTGCCGGCAGGGGACAGGGTTTTAAAGGTGCAACTAATGAAAAACTGTTTTTT.

As to this clonotype: A much bigger clone sits one base away, suggesting this may be a read error. The chain uses TRBV4-1 and TRBJ2-2; D is undetermined. The germline gives CDR1 MGHRA, CDR2 YSYEKL. The CDR3 contains 14 residues. The CDR3 loop reads CAGSQEGKDGELFF. CDR3 in DNA: TGCGCCGGCAGCCAAGAAGGGAAGGACGGGGAGCTGTTTTTT.